This T cell receptor beta chain originates from a study of blood T cell repertoires in COVID-19. Study summary: In each case, the material was cDNA or gDNA derived from T cells, B-cell-depleted T cells, or PBMCs.

In the authors' methods: Counts of nucleated cells, estimated from reference gene primer amplification, were obtained. TCRdb's table, derived via immunoSEQ multiplex PCR, lists solely in-frame clones and lacks some. Clone size and V and J calls were adopted from that table, with D and trimming inferred from the DNA. The sample records roughly 200,000 clones, just under 85% being singletons. CDR1 SGHAT and CDR2 FQNNGV come from the germline V gene. V was clipped by 4 bases and J by 1 base, with 11 bases between them. The CDR3 consists of 14 residues. Specimen: peripheral blood. This clonotype originated in a woman aged 70-85 years with active or convalescent COVID-19. The rearrangement joins TRBV11-2 to TRBJ2-7, with D unresolved. CDR3 DNA sequence: TGTGCCAGCAGCTACAGTCAAGCATCCTACGAGCAGTACTTC. Translating it yields CASSYSQASYEQYF.